This T cell receptor (beta chain) was found in a study of cytomegalovirus exposure and HLA in healthy donors. The primer mix had 60 Vbeta and 13 Jbeta primers. Clones were read by immunoSEQ multiplex PCR, and TCRdb kept only the in-frame ones, dropping some. The sample has fewer than 200,000 clones, approximately 80% seen once. This clone was recorded once. Germline CDR1 reads SGHNT; CDR2 reads YENEEA. The CDR3 has 14 residues. The J segment lost 6 bases and the V segment lost 5 bases, leaving 7 bases of the junction unmatched. V usage is TRBV11-3 and J usage is TRBJ2-3; the match to TRBD2 covers 8 bases. The clonotype originates from a male donor in good health and CMV-seropositive. The sample taken for sequencing was PBMCs. CDR3 loop: CASSRGGSRDTQYF. CDR3 sequence (DNA): TGTGCCAGCAGCCGCGGGGGGAGTAGGGATACGCAGTATTTT. Based on the CDR3 plus reference TRBV11-3 and TRBJ2-3, the full variable domain is EAGVVQSPRYKIIEKKQPVAFWCNPISGHNTLYWYLQNLGQGPELLIRYENEEAVDDSQLPKDRFSAERLKGVDSTLKIQPAELGDSAVYLCASSRGGSRDTQYFGPGTRLTVL.